The present TCR beta chain was sequenced within a study of blood T cell repertoires in COVID-19. Overall study context: Samples of COVID-19 (acute and convalescent) were obtained from the United States, Italy and Spain. Nucleic acid was either cDNA or gDNA, and it came from T cells, B-cell-depleted T cells, or PBMCs.

Authors' methods: Reference gene primer amplification yielded estimated nucleated cell counts. Sequencing was performed with immunoSEQ multiplex PCR; in TCRdb, only in-frame clones are kept and a portion is missing. V, J and clone size are those of that table, while D and trimming were read from the DNA. Of 270,000 or so clones in the sample, around nine tenths are singletons; the top ten hold approximately 10%. V dropped 10 bases and J dropped 1; count of bases not matched to a gene: 6. The CDR3 covers 14 residues. Germline V gives CDR1 LNHDA, CDR2 SQIVND (reference sequence). The specimen was peripheral blood. J is TRBJ1-5 and V is TRBV19, with 8 bases fitting TRBD1. The source is a man aged 40-49 years with active or convalescent COVID-19. CDR3: CATRQGLSNQPQHF. In DNA form, the CDR3 reads TGTGCCACCCGACAGGGGTTGAGCAATCAGCCCCAGCATTTT.